The next 32 T cell receptor beta chains were all read from a single sample in a study of T cell responses to AZD1222 COVID-19 vaccine. Only in-frame clones appear in the TCRdb table, and some are missing; sequencing was by immunoSEQ multiplex PCR. The sample consists of around 120,000 clones, about 90% of them appearing once. Sample: peripheral blood, taken on day 0 of AZD1222 vaccination. The receptors shown here come from an adult in good health.

CDR3 coding DNA: TGCGCCAGCAGTCCTAGTCGGGCCTCCCTAAAGGATACGCAGTATTTT. It specifies CASSPSRASLKDTQYF. V and J are TRBV5-1 and TRBJ2-3; D gene unclear. Trimming stripped 5 bases from V and 6 bases from J, with 22 bases between. This CDR3 contains 16 residues. Per germline, CDR1 SGHRS and CDR2 YFSETQ.

V gene TRBV11-3 combines with J gene TRBJ2-1, with D tentatively TRBD1 or TRBD2 (6 bases each). V was cut by 5 bases and J by 1 base, with 15 bases left in between. The germline gives CDR1 SGHNT, CDR2 YENEEA. This CDR3 is 16 amino acids long. CDR3 in amino acids: CASSHSRGTSYNEQFF. Written as DNA, the CDR3 is TGTGCCAGCAGCCATAGTCGCGGGACATCCTACAATGAGCAGTTCTTC.

J is TRBJ2-4 and V is TRBV10-1, with D perhaps given as TRBD1 or TRBD2 (5 bases each). The CDR3 contains 17 residues. V was clipped by 2 bases and J by 4 bases, with 18 bases between them. The germline CDR1 and CDR2 sequences are WNHNN and SYGVQD (reference sequence). CDR3: CASSEVRGPSLKNIQYF. In DNA form, the CDR3 reads TGCGCCAGCAGTGAGGTAAGGGGACCTTCTCTAAAAAACATTCAGTACTTC.

The CDR3 sequence: CASSPRTGITNQPQHF. As DNA, the CDR3 is TGTGCCAGCAGCCCACGTACAGGGATCACCAATCAGCCCCAGCATTTT. The gene calls are TRBV7-2 and TRBJ1-5; D possibly corresponds to TRBD1 (6 bases). V was trimmed by 5 bases and J by 3 bases, leaving 17 bases between them. Germline V lookup: CDR1 SGHTA, CDR2 FQGNSA. The CDR3 loop spans 16 amino acids.

The rearrangement joins TRBV3-1 (or the pseudogene TRBV3-2) to TRBJ1-2; no definite D call. Germline CDR1 and CDR2: LGHDT and YNNKEL (reference sequence). V lost 3 bases and J lost 8, with 16 bases in between. The CDR3 spans 14 residues. CDR3 nucleotides: TGTGCCAGCAGCCAGGCCCTTGGGTCCTCCGGCTACACCTTC. It translates to CASSQALGSSGYTF.

The chain employs TRBV11-3 and TRBJ2-3; 9 bases are a match to TRBD1. Germline CDR1 is SGHNT and CDR2 is YENEEA. V shed 5 bases and J 6 bases; nucleotides not matched to a gene: 3. The CDR3 sequence is 13 residues long. The CDR3: CASSGTGSDTQYF. CDR3 bases: TGTGCCAGCAGCGGGACAGGGTCGGATACGCAGTATTTT.

This sequence joins TRBV6-5 and TRBJ1-1; a weak D match, TRBD1 (6 bases). The CDR3 is made up of 15 amino acids. The V gene's germline CDR1 is MNHEY and CDR2 SVGAGI. Trimming took off 6 bases at V and 0 bases at J, with 14 bases between the two ends. CDR3 DNA: TGTGCCAGCAGAGACACGGGACATCTGAACACTGAAGCTTTCTTT. It is translated as CASRDTGHLNTEAFF.

CDR3 region: CASRRLGADTQYF. In DNA, the CDR3 is TGTGCCTCCAGGAGGTTAGGGGCAGATACGCAGTATTTT. This chain uses TRBV5-6 with TRBJ2-3, with D perhaps being TRBD1 or TRBD2 (5 bases each). The germline CDR1 and CDR2 sequences are SGHDT and YYEEEE. V lost 10 bases to trimming and J lost 4 bases, with 16 bases between them. The CDR3 has 13 residues.

The chain is built from TRBV5-4 and TRBJ1-3; D remains unclear. V was clipped by 2 bases and J by 4 bases, with 7 bases between them. CDR1 and CDR2 from the germline V gene are SGHNT and YYREEE (reference sequence). This CDR3 has 13 amino acids. The CDR3 DNA sequence: TGTGCCAGCAGCTTCGATTTGGGAAACACCATATATTTT. Translated, it gives CASSFDLGNTIYF.

J is TRBJ1-4 and V is TRBV3-1 (or the pseudogene TRBV3-2), with D uncertain. CDR3 length equals 12 residues. Germline V lookup: CDR1 LGHDT, CDR2 YNNKEL (reference sequence). The V end was cut by 4 bases, the J end by 7 bases, with 7 bases between. The CDR3 reads CASSRLREKLFF. The CDR3, as DNA: TGTGCCAGCAGCCGCCTACGTGAAAAACTGTTTTTT.

The V and J genes are TRBV6-5 and TRBJ2-1; D is undetermined. The V gene lost 6 bases and the J gene lost 8 bases, with 14 bases spanning the gap. Germline-derived CDR1 and CDR2 are MNHEY and SVGAGI. The CDR3 covers 13 residues. CDR3 in amino acids: CASRSSLIYEQFF. For the CDR3, the DNA is TGTGCCAGCAGGAGTAGCCTGATTTATGAGCAGTTCTTC.

V is TRBV7-8 and J is TRBJ1-6; no definite D call. The germline gives CDR1 SGHVS, CDR2 FQNEAQ. This CDR3 is 15 amino acids long. The germline V and J ends were trimmed by 1 base and 9 bases, with 13 bases remaining between them. This chain's CDR3 is CASSLVNGGGSPLHF. CDR3 DNA: TGTGCCAGCAGCTTAGTAAACGGTGGTGGTTCACCCCTCCACTTT.

This chain links TRBV11-2 with TRBJ2-6, with D hard to call. Trimming pared 1 base from V and 0 bases from J, leaving 4 bases between. The CDR3 has 15 residues. Germline V CDR1 and CDR2: SGHAT, FQNNGV. The CDR3 loop is CASSLGSSGANVLTF. DNA of the CDR3: TGTGCCAGCAGCTTAGGGAGCTCTGGGGCCAACGTCCTGACTTTC. The whole variable domain, remainder taken from reference TRBV11-2 and TRBJ2-6, is EAGVAQSPRYKIIEKRQSVAFWCNPISGHATLYWYQQILGQGPKLLIQFQNNGVVDDSQLPKDRFSAERLKGVDSTLKIQPAKLEDSAVYLCASSLGSSGANVLTFGAGSRLTVL.

The chain has TRBV7-9 and TRBJ2-7; the match to TRBD2 covers 7 bases. The CDR3 spans 15 residues. Germline V lookup: CDR1 SEHNR, CDR2 FQNEAQ (reference sequence). Trimming removed 1 base from V and 4 bases from J; junction bases left unmatched: 7. The CDR3: CASSLEAGPPYEQYF. The DNA of the CDR3 is TGTGCCAGCAGCTTAGAAGCGGGACCCCCTTACGAGCAGTACTTC.

V is TRBV30 and J is TRBJ2-2, with D perhaps assigned TRBD1 or TRBD2 (5 bases each). Germline CDR1 and CDR2: GTSNPN and SVGIG (reference sequence). The CDR3 loop spans 17 amino acids. V dropped 0 bases and J dropped 3 bases, with 17 bases sitting between them. The CDR3: CAWSVSSLGTYTGELFF. In nucleotides, the CDR3 is TGTGCCTGGAGTGTCAGCTCCTTAGGGACCTACACCGGGGAGCTGTTTTTT. The variable domain in full, with the rest retrieved from reference TRBV30 and TRBJ2-2, is SQTIHQWPATLVQPVGSPLSLECTVEGTSNPNLYWYRQAAGRGLQLLFYSVGIGQISSEVPQNLSASRPQDRQFILSSKKLLLSDSGFYLCAWSVSSLGTYTGELFFGEGSRLTVL.

The chain carries TRBV7-9 and TRBJ2-7; D not resolved. CDR1 is SEHNR, CDR2 FQNEAQ, per germline (reference sequence). The length of the CDR3 is 13 residues. The V gene lost 5 bases and the J gene lost 0 bases, with 8 bases spanning the gap. The CDR3 DNA follows: TGTGCCAGCAGCCCCAAGCCCTCCTACGAGCAGTACTTC. It encodes CASSPKPSYEQYF.

This sequence joins TRBV3-1 (or the pseudogene TRBV3-2) and TRBJ1-1; 7 bases match TRBD1. Losses at the gene ends were 1 base for V and 4 bases for J; bases not matched to a gene: 6. The length of the CDR3 is 15 residues. Per the germline V gene, CDR1 is LGHDT and CDR2 is YNNKEL (reference sequence). The CDR3, as DNA: TGTGCCAGCAGCCAAGGGACAGGCACGTTCACTGAAGCTTTCTTT. Protein: CASSQGTGTFTEAFF.

The V and J genes are TRBV28 and TRBJ1-2; D is possibly TRBD1 (6 bases). Trimming took 5 bases from V and 5 from J, leaving 18 bases between them. This CDR3 region has 15 residues. Germline V lookup: CDR1 MDHEN, CDR2 SYDVKM. CDR3 sequence reads: CASSTGSPNLYGYTF. In DNA, the CDR3 is TGTGCCAGCAGTACAGGGTCCCCGAATCTATATGGCTACACCTTC.

This chain links TRBV2 with TRBJ1-5; TRBD1 matches 7 bases. J lost 1 base, V lost 6 bases, and 9 bases had no gene match. Germline loops: CDR1 SNHLY, CDR2 FYNNEI. The CDR3 contains 16 residues. The CDR3 nucleotides read TGTGCCAGCAGCCTCAGGACAGGTATGAGCAATCAGCCCCAGCATTTT. Amino acids: CASSLRTGMSNQPQHF.

The chain uses TRBV2 and TRBJ2-5; D is unclear. CDR1 is SNHLY and CDR2 is FYNNEI in the germline V gene. Trimming removed 7 bases from V and 3 bases from J, with 6 bases in between. This CDR3 comprises 11 residues. CDR3 nucleotides: TGTGCCAGCACTACGGAAGAGACCCAGTACTTC. Translation: CASTTEETQYF.

A single count supports this clone. The chain is built from TRBV7-2 and TRBJ2-2, with 8 positions matching TRBD1. The germline gives CDR1 SGHTA, CDR2 FQGNSA. With 2 bases clipped from V and 7 bases from J, the junction kept 9 bases outside the gene matches. This CDR3 has 16 residues. The CDR3 nucleotides read TGTGCCAGCAGCTTAAACCAGGGGGCGGAATTCGGGGAGCTGTTTTTT. As protein: CASSLNQGAEFGELFF.

The rearrangement uses TRBV28 and TRBJ2-1, with D hard to call. Trimming shortened V by 5 bases and J by 5 bases, and 7 bases separated the two germline ends. Germline values: CDR1 MDHEN, CDR2 SYDVKM. The CDR3 spans 12 residues. The CDR3, as DNA: TGTGCCAGCAGTCTGGACGACAATGAGCAGTTCTTC. Amino acid sequence: CASSLDDNEQFF.

This clone appeared a single time. This chain connects TRBV18 to TRBJ1-5; 8 nucleotides line up with TRBD1. Germline lookup yields CDR1 KGHSH and CDR2 LQKENI. J lost 0 bases, V lost 3 bases, and 7 bases had no gene match. This CDR3 contains 17 residues. The CDR3 bases are TGTGCCAGCTCACCGCTTGTGGACAGGGTTAGCAATCAGCCCCAGCATTTT. Translation gives CASSPLVDRVSNQPQHF. The full variable domain, in which reference TRBV18 and TRBJ1-5 provide the parts outside the CDR3, is NAGVMQNPRHLVRRRGQEARLRCSPMKGHSHVYWYRQLPEEGLKFMVYLQKENIIDESGMPKERFSAEFPKEGPSILRIQQVVRGDSAAYFCASSPLVDRVSNQPQHFGDGTRLSIL.

This clone occurred once. The chain combines TRBV18 with TRBJ1-2; D is possibly TRBD1 (6 bases). Deletions cut 0 bases from V and 4 bases from J, with 15 bases between. This CDR3 is 16 amino acids long. Germline assignment: CDR1 KGHSH and CDR2 LQKENI. The chain's CDR3 is CASSPPTGGAGYGYTF. CDR3 coding DNA: TGTGCCAGCTCACCACCTACGGGGGGCGCAGGCTATGGCTACACCTTC. The full variable domain, with the rest looked up from reference TRBV18 and TRBJ1-2, is NAGVMQNPRHLVRRRGQEARLRCSPMKGHSHVYWYRQLPEEGLKFMVYLQKENIIDESGMPKERFSAEFPKEGPSILRIQQVVRGDSAAYFCASSPPTGGAGYGYTFGSGTRLTVV.

V and J are TRBV29-1 and TRBJ1-1, with D perhaps TRBD1 (5 bases). Per the germline V gene, CDR1 is SQVTM and CDR2 is ANQGSEA. This CDR3 spans 10 amino acids. V lost 4 bases and J lost 10, with 10 bases in between. The CDR3 protein is CSVVGGLAFF. As DNA, the CDR3 is TGCAGCGTTGTTGGGGGTCTAGCTTTCTTT.

The chain recombines TRBV20-1 with TRBJ1-5; perhaps TRBD1 as D (6 bases). V was trimmed by 3 bases and J by 5 bases, leaving 11 bases between them. Germline V lookup: CDR1 DFQATT, CDR2 SNEGSKA (reference sequence). CDR3 size: 13 residues. The CDR3 DNA reads TGCAGTGCTAGTGAAGGGGGTGATCAGCCCCAGCATTTT. Amino acid sequence: CSASEGGDQPQHF.

The chain is built from TRBV24-1 and TRBJ2-1, with no clear D. Per germline, CDR1 KGHDR and CDR2 SFDVKD. The CDR3 length is 12 residues. The ends were cut back, 2 bases at V and 10 bases at J, with 8 bases in the middle. The CDR3 is CATSDSLTEQFF. CDR3 DNA: TGTGCCACCAGTGATTCCCTAACAGAGCAGTTCTTC.

The V gene is TRBV5-4, the J gene TRBJ2-7; perhaps D is TRBD1 or TRBD2 (5 bases each). This CDR3 is built from 13 residues. Germline CDR1 and CDR2: SGHNT and YYREEE (reference sequence). Trimming took 7 bases from V and 0 from J, leaving 11 bases between them. CDR3 amino acids: CASGDQDSYEQYF. The CDR3 DNA follows: TGTGCCAGCGGGGACCAAGACTCCTACGAGCAGTACTTC.

V is TRBV5-1 and J is TRBJ2-5; D possibly corresponds to TRBD2 (6 bases). The CDR3 length is 16 residues. Trimming pared 4 bases from V and 5 bases from J, leaving 21 bases between. Germline assignment: CDR1 SGHRS and CDR2 YFSETQ. CDR3 bases: TGCGCCAGCAGCGTTGTCCCGACTAGGGCAGAGGAGACCCAGTACTTC. It is translated as CASSVVPTRAEETQYF.

The genes are TRBV7-9 and TRBJ1-4; TRBD1 is a possible D gene (6 bases). The CDR3 is made up of 17 amino acids. The germline V gene encodes CDR1 SEHNR and CDR2 FQNEAQ (reference sequence). Trimming pared 5 bases from V and 0 bases from J, leaving 16 bases between. The CDR3 reads CASSPAGGHATNEKLFF. CDR3 nucleotide sequence: TGTGCCAGCAGCCCGGCGGGGGGCCATGCAACTAATGAAAAACTGTTTTTT. The full variable domain, its missing parts supplied by reference TRBV7-9 and TRBJ1-4, is DTGVSQNPRHKITKRGQNVTFRCDPISEHNRLYWYRQTLGQGPEFLTYFQNEAQLEKSRLLSDRFSAERPKGSFSTLEIQRTEQGDSAMYLCASSPAGGHATNEKLFFGSGTQLSVL.

The chain joins TRBV7-9 to TRBJ2-5; D gene ambiguous. Deletions cut 2 bases from V and 4 bases from J, with 5 bases between. Germline V lookup: CDR1 SEHNR, CDR2 FQNEAQ (reference sequence). The CDR3 runs to 12 residues. The CDR3 here is CASSLNSETQYF. The CDR3 nucleotides are TGTGCCAGCAGCTTAAACTCAGAGACCCAGTACTTC.

J is TRBJ1-5 and V is TRBV19; 10 bases map to TRBD1. CDR3 size: 20 residues. V trimming: 5 bases; J trimming: 0 bases; junction bases outside the gene matches: 16. Per germline, CDR1 LNHDA and CDR2 SQIVND (reference sequence). The CDR3, as DNA: TGTGCCAGTAGTGCACCCGGGACAGGGGTCCCAATTAATAGCAATCAGCCCCAGCATTTT. Protein: CASSAPGTGVPINSNQPQHF.